This section outlines one TCR beta chain sequence together with its context. Its antigen is not known. This sample is drawn from a study of T cell responses to AZD1222 COVID-19 vaccine. General study results and limits: It should be noted that donors were predominantly white British and more often female, and clonal diversity was possibly underestimated. Variant regions that are unmutated are reportedly the target of nearly half of spike-specific TCRs. Vaccine-related CD4 TCRs covered spike, predominating at 160-218 and 743-854. Recipients of two AZD1222 doses showed rising Spike-specific TCR breadth and depth.

Sequenced by immunoSEQ multiplex PCR; TCRdb stores in-frame clones only, minus some. The profile covers over 110,000 clones, with roughly 89% appearing a single time and approximately 1.5% taken by the ten largest. The TCR sequence derives from an adult in good health. Sequences were derived from peripheral blood, sampled on day 0 of AZD1222 vaccination.

The CDR3 region has the DNA TGCAGCGTCCAACAGGGGACTAATTCACCCCTCCACTTT. Translating it yields CSVQQGTNSPLHF. V is TRBV29-1 and J is TRBJ1-6; TRBD1 agrees at 7 bases. This CDR3 region has 13 residues. Trimming at V came to 6 bases and at J to 6 bases, leaving 5 bases not matched to a gene. Germline-derived CDR1 and CDR2 are SQVTM and ANQGSEA.